These 21 T cell receptor beta chains share one sample of origin, sequenced in a study of T cell responses to AZD1222 COVID-19 vaccine (TCRdb year 2021). The sample's time point label, in plain terms: baseline before first vaccination. Library prep was done by the immunoSEQ multiplex PCR assay. In its TCRdb copy, this immuneACCESS table keeps in-frame sequences only and misses some clones. Where compared with another copy, unresolved V genes explain less than half of these, and the others have no known cause. The table for this sample lists under 150,000 clones; 93% of them were counted only once. The ten largest account for approximately 0.85% of the sample. The starting material was peripheral blood, obtained on day 0 of AZD1222 vaccination. Receptors originate from an adult in good health.

The chain uses TRBV5-1 and TRBJ1-4, with D maybe TRBD1 (5 bases). This CDR3 has 13 residues. Deletions cut 0 bases from V and 8 bases from J, with 8 bases between. CDR1 and CDR2 (germline): SGHRS, YFSETQ. The CDR3 nucleotides are TGCGCCAGCAGCTTGGGGGACTACGAAAAACTGTTTTTT. Amino acids: CASSLGDYEKLFF.

This clone appeared once. V and J are TRBV29-1 and TRBJ2-1; the D is unclear. The CDR3 contains 10 residues. The ends were cut back, 4 bases at V and 7 bases at J, with 5 bases in the middle. Germline V gives CDR1 SQVTM, CDR2 ANQGSEA. CDR3 protein: CSVVGNEQFF. The CDR3 DNA reads TGCAGCGTTGTGGGGAATGAGCAGTTCTTC.

V is TRBV6-5 and J is TRBJ1-1; the D is unclear. V lost 4 bases to trimming and J lost 2 bases, with 8 bases between them. This CDR3 comprises 13 residues. The V gene's germline CDR1 is MNHEY and CDR2 SVGAGI. CDR3 protein: CASSSRPNTEAFF. The DNA for the CDR3 is TGTGCCAGCAGTTCGCGACCTAACACTGAAGCTTTCTTT.

The rearrangement links TRBV6-4 to TRBJ2-1, with 11 bases aligning to TRBD2. J lost 5 bases, V lost 0 bases, and 0 bases had no gene match. Germline assignment: CDR1 MRHNA and CDR2 SNTAGT. The CDR3 loop spans 15 amino acids. In nucleotides, the CDR3 is TGTGCCAGCAGTGACTCGACTAGCGGGGACAATGAGCAGTTCTTC. Protein: CASSDSTSGDNEQFF.

The chain has TRBV6-5 and TRBJ1-6; D uncertain. Germline V gene lookup returns CDR1 MNHEY and CDR2 SVGAGI. Deletions cut 7 bases from V and 7 bases from J, with 11 bases between. The CDR3 spans 13 residues. For the CDR3, the DNA is TGTGCCAGCACCGCCTCCGGGAATTCACCCCTCCACTTT. It is translated as CASTASGNSPLHF.

The J gene is TRBJ1-1, the V gene TRBV7-6, with TRBD1 matching over 9 bases. Germline assignment: CDR1 SGHVS and CDR2 FNYEAQ. The CDR3 length is 14 residues. With V trimmed by 2 bases and J by 7 bases, 5 bases remained unmatched. CDR3 bases: TGTGCCAGCAGCTTAAACAGGGGGCAGGGTGAAGCTTTCTTT. Residues: CASSLNRGQGEAFF.

The chain has TRBV10-3 and TRBJ2-3; no definite D call. From germline, CDR1 is ENHRY and CDR2 SYGVKD. This CDR3 spans 15 amino acids. Trimming left V 3 bases short and J 0 bases short, with 10 bases between. The CDR3 DNA sequence: TGTGCCATCAGTGACCTCACTGGGAGCACAGATACGCAGTATTTT. This sequence encodes CAISDLTGSTDTQYF.

The rearrangement links TRBV9 to TRBJ1-2; no reliable D call. This CDR3 comprises 13 residues. Trimming took 0 bases from V and 2 from J, leaving 5 bases between them. Germline V gives CDR1 SGDLS, CDR2 YYNGEE. Written as DNA, the CDR3 is TGTGCCAGCAGCGTAGAAACCAACTATGGCTACACCTTC. It is translated as CASSVETNYGYTF.

The V call is TRBV27, the J call TRBJ2-1; 9 nucleotides match TRBD2. The CDR3 covers 14 residues. Unmatched junction bases numbered 5, after V lost 2 bases and J lost 9 bases. Germline CDR1 is MNHEY and CDR2 is SMNVEV (reference sequence). This CDR3 is CASSLAGGLAEQFF. CDR3 DNA: TGTGCCAGCAGTTTAGCGGGGGGGCTCGCTGAGCAGTTCTTC.

This chain connects TRBV5-4 to TRBJ2-5; 14 nucleotides line up with TRBD2. This CDR3 comprises 16 residues. J was trimmed by 2 bases and V by 4 bases; bases with no gene match: 4. CDR1 and CDR2 (germline): SGHNT, YYREEE (reference sequence). The CDR3 protein is CASSPRLAGGQETQYF. DNA for the CDR3: TGTGCCAGCAGCCCCCGACTAGCGGGGGGGCAAGAGACCCAGTACTTC.

The V gene is TRBV30, the J gene TRBJ2-7, with D tentatively TRBD2 (6 bases). The CDR3 spans 17 residues. V dropped 2 bases and J dropped 0 bases, with 20 bases sitting between them. Germline V gene lookup returns CDR1 GTSNPN and CDR2 SVGIG (reference sequence). DNA of the CDR3: TGTGCCTGGAGTCTACTGAGCAGGACCGGGAGCTCCTACGAGCAGTACTTC. It codes for CAWSLLSRTGSSYEQYF.

This rearrangement joins TRBV7-9 to TRBJ2-5; perhaps D is TRBD1 or TRBD2 (5 bases each). The V gene lost 5 bases and the J gene lost 3 bases, with 16 bases spanning the gap. Germline CDR1 is SEHNR and CDR2 is FQNEAQ (reference sequence). This CDR3 has 15 residues. This CDR3 is CASSPGGVVKETQYF. In nucleotides, the CDR3 is TGTGCCAGCAGCCCTGGGGGTGTCGTCAAAGAGACCCAGTACTTC.

The rearrangement uses TRBV3-1 (or the pseudogene TRBV3-2) and TRBJ2-1, with D possibly TRBD1 on 6 matching bases. The ends were cut back, 1 base at V and 6 bases at J, with 13 bases in the middle. Germline assignment: CDR1 LGHDT and CDR2 YNNKEL (reference sequence). This CDR3 is 15 amino acids long. CDR3 in DNA: TGTGCCAGCAGCCAAGCCAGGGGATTGGGCAATGAGCAGTTCTTC. Its protein product is CASSQARGLGNEQFF.

This rearrangement joins TRBV5-1 to TRBJ1-6; no clear D gene. The V gene lost 1 base and the J gene lost 6 bases, with 11 bases spanning the gap. Germline lookup yields CDR1 SGHRS and CDR2 YFSETQ. This CDR3 is 15 amino acids long. CDR3: CASSLQPTSNSPLHF. For the CDR3, the DNA is TGCGCCAGCAGCTTGCAACCGACGAGTAATTCACCCCTCCACTTT.

The rearrangement uses TRBV3-1 (or the pseudogene TRBV3-2) and TRBJ1-4; D gene unclear. The CDR3 covers 16 residues. V was pared by 0 bases and J by 4 bases, with 12 bases between. Germline V lookup: CDR1 LGHDT, CDR2 YNNKEL (reference sequence). CDR3 protein: CASSQEIGGDNEKLFF. The CDR3 DNA is TGTGCCAGCAGCCAAGAAATAGGCGGCGATAATGAAAAACTGTTTTTT.

A single count supports this clone. The gene calls are TRBV10-1 and TRBJ1-5, with D unclear. There are 15 residues in the CDR3. Between the trimmed V and J ends, which lost 0 bases and 4 bases, there was a span of 10 bases. The germline V gene encodes CDR1 WNHNN and CDR2 SYGVQD (reference sequence). In nucleotides, the CDR3 is TGCGCCAGCAGTGAGTCGATTAGGGATAATCAGCCCCAGCATTTT. Its translation is CASSESIRDNQPQHF.

The V call is TRBV11-2, the J call TRBJ2-3; D is uncertain. Germline V gene sequence: CDR1 SGHAT, CDR2 FQNNGV. V was cut by 2 bases and J by 2 bases, with 8 bases left in between. The CDR3 totals 14 residues. CDR3 loop: CASSLKSHTDTQYF. CDR3 coding DNA: TGTGCCAGCAGCTTAAAGTCCCACACAGATACGCAGTATTTT.

The chain employs TRBV6-1 and TRBJ1-5; possible D gene TRBD1, 6 bases. Trimming cost V 0 bases and J 8 bases, with 17 bases left between them. The CDR3 length is 16 residues. CDR1 and CDR2 from the germline V gene are MNHNS and SASEGT. The CDR3 nucleotides read TGTGCCAGCAGTGAAGCTTTAAAGGGGGTGGGGGAGCCCCAGCATTTT. Protein sequence: CASSEALKGVGEPQHF.

This chain joins TRBV2 and TRBJ2-7, with D unclear. Germline CDR1 and CDR2: SNHLY and FYNNEI. The length of the CDR3 is 14 residues. With 1 base removed from V and 0 bases from J, the gap between germline ends came to 7 bases. CDR3 sequence: CASSEESSSYEQYF. The CDR3, as DNA: TGTGCCAGCAGTGAAGAGTCGAGCTCCTACGAGCAGTACTTC.

This sequence joins TRBV10-3 and TRBJ1-2; 7 positions match TRBD1. The CDR3 has 14 residues. After removal of 3 bases from V and 4 bases from J, the junction contained 5 bases not matched to a gene. The germline V gene encodes CDR1 ENHRY and CDR2 SYGVKD. DNA of the CDR3: TGTGCCATCAGTGACCAGGGGGGCGCCTATGGCTACACCTTC. Its protein product is CAISDQGGAYGYTF.

With respect to this clone: It may be a read error: a sequence one base away is much more abundant. The chain combines TRBV15 with TRBJ2-6; D gene ambiguous. V was pared by 1 base and J by 0 bases, with 4 bases between. This CDR3 is 15 amino acids long. From germline, CDR1 is LNHNV and CDR2 YYDKDF (reference sequence). CDR3 in DNA: TGTGCCACCAGCAGAGTCAGCTCTGGGGCCAACGTCCTGACTTTC. As protein: CATSRVSSGANVLTF. The variable domain in full, completed from reference TRBV15 and TRBJ2-6, reads DAMVIQNPRYQVTQFGKPVTLSCSQTLNHNVMYWYQQKSSQAPKLLFHYYDKDFNNEADTPDNFQSRRPNTSFCFLDIRSPGLGDTAMYLCATSRVSSGANVLTFGAGSRLTVL.